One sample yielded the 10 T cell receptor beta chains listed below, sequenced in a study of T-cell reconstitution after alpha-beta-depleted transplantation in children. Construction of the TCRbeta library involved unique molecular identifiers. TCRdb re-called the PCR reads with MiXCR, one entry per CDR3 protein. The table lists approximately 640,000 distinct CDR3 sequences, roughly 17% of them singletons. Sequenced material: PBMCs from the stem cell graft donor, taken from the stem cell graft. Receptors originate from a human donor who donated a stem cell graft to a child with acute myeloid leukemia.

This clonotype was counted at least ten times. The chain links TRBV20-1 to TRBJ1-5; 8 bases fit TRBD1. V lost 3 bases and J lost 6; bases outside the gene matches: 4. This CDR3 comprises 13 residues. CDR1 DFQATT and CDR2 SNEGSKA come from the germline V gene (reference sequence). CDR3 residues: CSARVQGGQPQHF. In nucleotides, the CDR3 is TGCAGTGCTAGGGTACAGGGGGGTCAGCCCCAGCATTTT.

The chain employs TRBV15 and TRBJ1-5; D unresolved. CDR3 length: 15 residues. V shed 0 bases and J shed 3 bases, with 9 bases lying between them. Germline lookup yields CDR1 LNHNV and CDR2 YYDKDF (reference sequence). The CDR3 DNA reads TGTGCCACCAGCAGAGAACGGGTGATCAATCAGCCCCAGCATTTT. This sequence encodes CATSRERVINQPQHF.

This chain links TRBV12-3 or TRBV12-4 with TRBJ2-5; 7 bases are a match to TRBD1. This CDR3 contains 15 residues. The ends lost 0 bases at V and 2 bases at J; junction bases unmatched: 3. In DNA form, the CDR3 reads TGTGCCAGCAGTTTAGCGGGGACAGAACAAGAGACCCAGTACTTC. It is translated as CASSLAGTEQETQYF.

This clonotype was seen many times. The CDR3 region is CASSGFRDTSYEQYF. The CDR3 bases are TGTGCCAGCAGCGGCTTCCGGGACACTTCCTACGAGCAGTACTTC. V usage is TRBV5-6 and J usage is TRBJ2-7; perhaps TRBD1 as D (6 bases). Germline CDR1 and CDR2: SGHDT and YYEEEE. This CDR3 has 15 amino acids. Trimming stripped 4 bases from V and 1 base from J, with 15 bases between. Variable domain in full (rest from reference TRBV5-6 and TRBJ2-7): DAGVTQSPTHLIKTRGQQVTLRCSPKSGHDTVSWYQQALGQGPQFIFQYYEEEERQRGNFPDRFSGHQFPNYSSELNVNALLLGDSALYLCASSGFRDTSYEQYFGPGTRLTVT.

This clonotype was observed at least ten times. The CDR3 DNA follows: TGCAGTGCTAGAGATGGAAAGGGGACATCCTACGAGCAGTACTTC. This translates into CSARDGKGTSYEQYF. The chain uses TRBV20-1 and TRBJ2-7; D is perhaps TRBD1 (6 bases). Germline V gene lookup returns CDR1 DFQATT and CDR2 SNEGSKA (reference sequence). This CDR3 is built from 15 residues. Between the trimmed V and J ends, which lost 0 bases and 1 base, there was a span of 13 bases.

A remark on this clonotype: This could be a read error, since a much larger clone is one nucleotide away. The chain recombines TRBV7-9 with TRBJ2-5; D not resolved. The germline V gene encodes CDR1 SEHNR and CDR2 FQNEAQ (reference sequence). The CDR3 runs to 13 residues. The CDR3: CARSLPSSRVQYF. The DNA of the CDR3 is TGTGCCCGCAGCTTACCCTCCTCCCGCGTCCAGTACTTC.

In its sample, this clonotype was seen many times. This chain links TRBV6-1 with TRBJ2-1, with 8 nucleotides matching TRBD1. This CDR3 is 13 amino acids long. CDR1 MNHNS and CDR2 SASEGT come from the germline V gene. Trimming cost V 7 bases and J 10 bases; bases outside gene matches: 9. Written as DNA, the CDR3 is TGTGCCAGCACGCGGACAGGGAAGGGGGAGCAGTTCTTC. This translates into CASTRTGKGEQFF.

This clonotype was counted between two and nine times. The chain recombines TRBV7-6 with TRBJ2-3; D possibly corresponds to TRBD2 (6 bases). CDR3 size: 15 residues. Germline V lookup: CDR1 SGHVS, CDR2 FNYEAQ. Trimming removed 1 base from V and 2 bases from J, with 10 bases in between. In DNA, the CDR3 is TGTGCCAGCAGCTTAGTGGGGGAGGACACAGATACGCAGTATTTT. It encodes CASSLVGEDTDTQYF. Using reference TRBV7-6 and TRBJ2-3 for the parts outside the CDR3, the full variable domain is GAGVSQSPRYKVTKRGQDVALRCDPISGHVSLYWYRQALGQGPEFLTYFNYEAQQDKSGLPNDRFSAERPEGSISTLTIQRTEQRDSAMYRCASSLVGEDTDTQYFGPGTRLTVL.

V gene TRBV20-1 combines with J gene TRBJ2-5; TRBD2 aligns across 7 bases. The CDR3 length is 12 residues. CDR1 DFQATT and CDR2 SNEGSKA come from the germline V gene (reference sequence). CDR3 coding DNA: TGCAGCGTTGGGGGGGGCCAAGAGACCCAGTACTTC. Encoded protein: CSVGGGQETQYF.

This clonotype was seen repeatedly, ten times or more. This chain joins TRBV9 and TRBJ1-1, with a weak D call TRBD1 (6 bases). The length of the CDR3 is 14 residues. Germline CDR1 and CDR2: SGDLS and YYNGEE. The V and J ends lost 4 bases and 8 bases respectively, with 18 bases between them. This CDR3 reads CASSSVGQSPEAFF. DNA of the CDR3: TGTGCCAGCAGCTCGGTAGGACAGTCACCAGAAGCTTTCTTT.